The rows below give T cell receptor beta chains drawn from one sample of a study of blood T cell repertoires in COVID-19. This table comes from immunoSEQ multiplex PCR, and its TCRdb copy is limited to in-frame clones, with some not included. The profile shows approximately 140,000 clones, approximately 84% of them singletons. Source material: peripheral blood. The receptors were sampled from a woman aged 80 or older with acute or convalescent COVID-19. Both conserved end residues are part of each CDR3. D genes are given only for firm matches. A clone size is listed for some rows: how often the clone was seen (once, few, many), or a class if it is expanded.

length | size | J | D | V | DNA | CDR3
15 | . | TRBJ2-3 | . | TRBV5-1 | TGCGCCAGCAGCAGTGCAACAGTGGGGAGCGATACGCAGTATTTT | CASSSATVGSDTQYF
15 | . | TRBJ2-7 | TRBD1 | TRBV5-5 | TGTGCCAGCAGCCCCGACAGGGGGGCCCCCTACGAGCAGTACTTC | CASSPDRGAPYEQYF
16 | few | TRBJ1-4 | . | TRBV5-4 | TGTGCCAGCCCGAAGGCAACGGCGGCAACTAATGAAAAACTGTTTTTT | CASPKATAATNEKLFF
14 | few | TRBJ1-2 | TRBD1 | TRBV7-2 | TGTGCCAGCACCGGGACAGGGGTTCACTATGGCTACACCTTC | CASTGTGVHYGYTF
15 | few | TRBJ1-6 | . | TRBV5-5 | TGTGCCAGCAGCTTGGTGCGGAGCGGCAATTCACCCCTCCACTTT | CASSLVRSGNSPLHF
15 | few | TRBJ1-5 | . | TRBV27 | TGTGCCAGCAGTTTAGCGGGGGGCGGCAATCAGCCCCAGCATTTT | CASSLAGGGNQPQHF
17 | . | TRBJ1-4 | . | TRBV5-1 | TGCGCCAGCCACCAGAGGTCACCAGAGGGCACTAATGAAAAACTGTTTTTT | CASHQRSPEGTNEKLFF
16 | . | TRBJ1-2 | . | TRBV15 | TGTGCCACCAGCAGAGATCTTGACACAGCTTTCGGTGGCTACACCTTC | CATSRDLDTAFGGYTF
17 | . | TRBJ1-5 | . | TRBV5-1 | TGCGCCAGCCCCCCGCCCCCACAGGGTCCTACGGATCAGCCCCAGCATTTT | CASPPPPQGPTDQPQHF
13 | . | TRBJ1-1 | TRBD1 | TRBV12-3/TRBV12-4 | TGTGCCAGCAGCTCCACCAGGGGGCCTGAAGCTTTCTTT | CASSSTRGPEAFF
19 | . | TRBJ1-5 | TRBD1 | TRBV18 | TGTGCCAGCTCACCGAGCGTGGGACAGGGATTGCCCTTTCGGCAGCCCCAGCATTTT | CASSPSVGQGLPFRQPQHF
15 | . | TRBJ1-2 | TRBD1 | TRBV9 | TGTGCCAGCAGCGCAAGACAGGGGGCGCTGGGCGGCTACACCTTC | CASSARQGALGGYTF
15 | . | TRBJ1-1 | . | TRBV7-9 | TGTGCCAGCACCACCGGGGGGGGCAGGGGCACTGAAGCTTTCTTT | CASTTGGGRGTEAFF
14 | . | TRBJ1-2 | TRBD1 | TRBV9 | TGTGCCAGCAGCGTAGCCGACAGGGCCTATGGCTACACCTTC | CASSVADRAYGYTF
16 | . | TRBJ1-1 | . | TRBV4-1 | TGCGCCAGCAGCCAAGGGGGAACAGGGTATAGCACTGAAGCTTTCTTT | CASSQGGTGYSTEAFF
13 | . | TRBJ2-3 | . | TRBV29-1 | TGCAGCATGAGACTTAGCGGCACAGATACGCAGTATTTT | CSMRLSGTDTQYF
15 | . | TRBJ2-7 | . | TRBV15 | TGTGCCACCAGCAGCCGATCAGGGGTGTCGGACGAGCAGTACTTC | CATSSRSGVSDEQYF
15 | . | TRBJ1-6 | . | TRBV5-4 | TGTGCCAGCAGCCCGAAAACAGGACCGAATTCACCCCTCCACTTT | CASSPKTGPNSPLHF
15 | . | TRBJ1-5 | . | TRBV6-5 | TGTGCCAGCACCCCGGACAGAAATAGCAATCAGCCCCAGCATTTT | CASTPDRNSNQPQHF
14 | . | TRBJ1-1 | . | TRBV5-4 | TGTGCCAGCAGCCAGGAACAGGGTTACACTGAAGCTTTCTTT | CASSQEQGYTEAFF
13 | . | TRBJ1-1 | TRBD1 | TRBV29-1 | TGCAGCGTTGGCCTGACAGGGGGCACTGAAGCTTTCTTT | CSVGLTGGTEAFF
13 | once | TRBJ1-1 | TRBD1 | TRBV19 | TGTGCCACCTCGGGACAGGGAGTCACTGAAGCTTTCTTT | CATSGQGVTEAFF
13 | once | TRBJ2-5 | . | TRBV11-2 | TGTGCCAGCGGGGCCGGAAGGCAAGAGACCCAGTACTTC | CASGAGRQETQYF
13 | . | TRBJ1-6 | . | TRBV29-1 | TGCAGCGTTCAGAACACAGGGAATTCACCCCTCCACTTT | CSVQNTGNSPLHF
13 | . | TRBJ2-5 | TRBD2 | TRBV5-4 | TGTGCCAGCAGCTTGGGACTAGCCAAGACCCAGTACTTC | CASSLGLAKTQYF
12 | . | TRBJ1-6 | TRBD1 | TRBV10-1 | TGCGCCGGCCGGGACAGGAGGTTCACCCTCCACTTT | CAGRDRRFTLHF
15 | . | TRBJ1-1 | TRBD1 | TRBV30 | TGTGCCTGGAACCGGGACAGGGGTGGGAACACTGAAGCTTTCTTT | CAWNRDRGGNTEAFF
15 | . | TRBJ1-1 | . | TRBV6-5 | TGTGCCAGCAGTCGACCAGGGGCTATGGTCGCTGAAGCTTTCTTT | CASSRPGAMVAEAFF
16 | . | TRBJ2-2 | . | TRBV6-1 | TGTGCCAGCAGTGAACGAGTTCCCGCGAACACCGGGGAGCTGTTTTTT | CASSERVPANTGELFF
15 | . | TRBJ1-5 | TRBD1 | TRBV5-5 | TGTGCCAGCAGCTTGGCCGCAGGGGGTGGAGAGCCCCAGCATTTT | CASSLAAGGGEPQHF
17 | few | TRBJ2-4 | TRBD1 | TRBV19 | TGTGCCACGACTGACGGGACAGGGGGTTGGGGCAAAAACATTCAGTACTTC | CATTDGTGGWGKNIQYF
15 | . | TRBJ1-1 | . | TRBV23-1 | TGCGCCAGCAGTCCCCACAACAGGGTCTTGGCTGAAGCTTTCTTT | CASSPHNRVLAEAFF
14 | . | TRBJ1-5 | TRBD1 | TRBV29-1 | TGCAGCGTTTTGGAAGGGGGCCGCAATCAGCCCCAGCATTTT | CSVLEGGRNQPQHF
13 | . | TRBJ1-5 | . | TRBV29-1 | TGCAGCGTTGCGATTGAGGGGGATCAGCCCCAGCATTTT | CSVAIEGDQPQHF
16 | . | TRBJ1-6 | . | TRBV7-8 | TGTGCCAGCAGCCACCGTACAGGGTCGAATAATTCACCCCTCCACTTT | CASSHRTGSNNSPLHF
15 | . | TRBJ1-2 | . | TRBV3-1/TRBV3-2 | TGTGCCAGCAGCCCTTTGTACAGGGACCACTATGGCTACACCTTC | CASSPLYRDHYGYTF
13 | . | TRBJ1-4 | . | TRBV6-6 | TGTGCCAGCAGTTATCAGGGTGGCGAAAAACTGTTTTTT | CASSYQGGEKLFF
13 | many | TRBJ1-5 | . | TRBV11-2 | TGTGCCAGCAGCTTAGATAGAGATCAGCCCCAGCATTTT | CASSLDRDQPQHF
14 | . | TRBJ2-1 | . | TRBV30 | TGTGCCTGGAGTAGTTTGGGCAGGGGCAATGAGCAGTTCTTC | CAWSSLGRGNEQFF
13 | . | TRBJ1-1 | . | TRBV6-2/TRBV6-3 | TGTGCCAGCAGTTACTTCGGGATCACTGAAGCTTTCTTT | CASSYFGITEAFF